The 28 T cell receptor beta chains in this list originate from one sample, sequenced in a study of radiotherapy plus CTLA-4 blockade in lung cancer. Some clones are missing from TCRdb's copy, which holds only in-frame ones; the method was immunoSEQ multiplex PCR. The sample contains approximately 90,000 clones, about 83% of which appear only once. Specimen: peripheral blood, collected from a patient treated with radiotherapy plus ipilimumab. These receptors were obtained from a human donor with non-small cell lung cancer who had stable disease on radiotherapy plus ipilimumab.

The genes are TRBV19 and TRBJ2-5, with 7 positions matching TRBD1. CDR1 is LNHDA and CDR2 is SQIVND in the germline V gene (reference sequence). V lost 1 base, J lost 5 bases, and 4 bases stayed unmatched. This CDR3 has 14 residues. The CDR3 DNA reads TGTGCCAGTAGTATAGTGAGCAGGGGGGAGACCCAGTACTTC. It translates to CASSIVSRGETQYF.

The J gene is TRBJ2-1, the V gene TRBV7-2; 10 bases are shared with TRBD2. The V and J ends lost 5 bases and 2 bases, in that order; junction bases with no gene match: 12. This CDR3 has 18 amino acids. Germline assignment: CDR1 SGHTA and CDR2 FQGNSA. This CDR3 reads CASSHLAGAFSTYNEQFF. The CDR3 DNA reads as TGTGCCAGCAGCCATCTAGCGGGGGCCTTTTCCACCTACAATGAGCAGTTCTTC. Variable domain in full (rest from reference TRBV7-2 and TRBJ2-1): GAGVSQSPSNKVTEKGKDVELRCDPISGHTALYWYRQSLGQGLEFLIYFQGNSAPDKSGLPSDRFSAERTGGSVSTLTIQRTQQEDSAVYLCASSHLAGAFSTYNEQFFGPGTRLTVL.

The CDR3 DNA reads as TGTGCCAGCAGCCAAGCTGGGGTAGGGTCACCCCTCCACTTT. It is translated as CASSQAGVGSPLHF. V usage is TRBV14 and J usage is TRBJ1-6; D is unresolved. This CDR3 spans 14 amino acids. Germline V gene data show CDR1 as SGHDN and CDR2 as FVKESK. Trimming stripped 1 base from V and 10 bases from J, with 11 bases between.

The CDR3 DNA sequence: TGTGCCAGCAGTGGGACGCATGGGGGTGGACTGAATAATTCACCCCTCCACTTT. Residues: CASSGTHGGGLNNSPLHF. This chain connects TRBV9 to TRBJ1-6, with D maybe TRBD1 (5 bases). The CDR3 totals 18 residues. Trimming pared 5 bases from V and 5 bases from J, leaving 23 bases between. Germline V gene data show CDR1 as SGDLS and CDR2 as YYNGEE. Looking up the rest from reference TRBV9 and TRBJ1-6 gives the full variable domain: DSGVTQTPKHLITATGQRVTLRCSPRSGDLSVYWYQQSLDQGLQFLIQYYNGEERAKGNILERFSAQQFPDLHSELNLSSLELGDSALYFCASSGTHGGGLNNSPLHFGNGTRLTVT.

The chain carries TRBV7-9 and TRBJ2-7; D call uncertain. This CDR3 comprises 13 residues. Trimming took off 1 base at V and 3 bases at J, with 7 bases between the two ends. CDR1 and CDR2 (germline): SEHNR, FQNEAQ (reference sequence). CDR3 residues: CASSLGRSYEQYF. As DNA, the CDR3 is TGTGCCAGCAGCTTAGGTCGGAGCTACGAGCAGTACTTC.

Worth noting for this clone: Other DNA sequences within the sample encode an identical CDR3. The V gene is TRBV18, the J gene TRBJ2-5; 10 positions match TRBD1. The J segment lost 5 bases and the V segment lost 3 bases, leaving 6 bases of the junction unmatched. The germline V gene has CDR1 KGHSH and CDR2 LQKENI. There are 15 residues in the CDR3. The DNA for the CDR3 is TGTGCCAGCTCACCGGGACAGGGGTTTCGGGAGACCCAGTACTTC. This gives the protein CASSPGQGFRETQYF.

The chain joins TRBV28 to TRBJ2-1; 9 bases line up with TRBD2. Germline CDR1 MDHEN, CDR2 SYDVKM. This CDR3 has 15 residues. V lost 6 bases, J lost 0 bases, and 3 bases stayed unmatched. CDR3 sequence: CASSRAGGSYNEQFF. The CDR3 DNA reads TGTGCCAGCAGCCGAGCGGGGGGCTCCTACAATGAGCAGTTCTTC.

The CDR3 sequence is CASSEDRAPYEQYF. CDR3 in DNA: TGTGCCAGCAGCGAAGACAGGGCGCCCTACGAGCAGTACTTC. The chain recombines TRBV9 with TRBJ2-7; TRBD1 agrees at 7 bases. The CDR3 runs to 14 residues. V lost 3 bases and J lost 2; bases outside the gene matches: 5. Germline V lookup: CDR1 SGDLS, CDR2 YYNGEE.

This chain connects TRBV14 to TRBJ1-6; D is undetermined. There are 14 residues in the CDR3. Looked up from germline, CDR1 is SGHDN and CDR2 is FVKESK. V shed 0 bases and J shed 7 bases, with 7 bases lying between them. CDR3 residues: CASSQEAANSPLHF. CDR3 in DNA: TGTGCCAGCAGCCAAGAGGCAGCCAATTCACCCCTCCACTTT.

This chain uses TRBV20-1 with TRBJ2-5; D is unresolved. V was clipped by 7 bases and J by 2 bases, with 8 bases between them. CDR3 length: 11 residues. Germline CDR1 DFQATT, CDR2 SNEGSKA (reference sequence). The CDR3 spells CSVFFQETQYF. Written as DNA, the CDR3 is TGCAGTGTCTTCTTTCAAGAGACCCAGTACTTC.

The V gene is TRBV11-2, the J gene TRBJ1-3; possibly TRBD1 for D (6 bases). Germline V gene data show CDR1 as SGHAT and CDR2 as FQNNGV. V was trimmed by 7 bases and J by 4 bases, leaving 20 bases between them. This CDR3 has 16 amino acids. In nucleotides, the CDR3 is TGTGCCAGCAACCCGAGAGCCGGACAGAGGGGAAACACCATATATTTT. It yields the protein CASNPRAGQRGNTIYF.

V and J are TRBV19 and TRBJ1-1; 7 nucleotides line up with TRBD1. Germline V CDR1 and CDR2: LNHDA, SQIVND (reference sequence). The CDR3 extends over 13 amino acids. V gave up 10 bases and J gave up 1 base; unmatched junction bases: 6. CDR3 nucleotide sequence: TGTGCCACCCAGGGGGGTTCGAACACTGAAGCTTTCTTT. As protein: CATQGGSNTEAFF.

This clone was seen just once. The gene calls are TRBV28 and TRBJ2-2; D possibly corresponds to TRBD1 (5 bases). CDR3 length: 15 residues. Per the germline V gene, CDR1 is MDHEN and CDR2 is SYDVKM. V lost 5 bases and J 7 bases, leaving 17 bases between the germline ends. CDR3 DNA sequence: TGTGCCAGCAGTCCCCAGGGCTTTCAGGGCGGGGAGCTGTTTTTT. It specifies CASSPQGFQGGELFF.

The rearrangement uses TRBV28 and TRBJ1-4; 8 positions match TRBD1. Trimming took 6 bases from V and 3 from J; bases not matched to a gene: 3. This CDR3 spans 14 amino acids. Germline loops: CDR1 MDHEN, CDR2 SYDVKM. DNA of the CDR3: TGTGCCAGCAGCCAGGGGGCATCTAATGAAAAACTGTTTTTT. Translation: CASSQGASNEKLFF.

The J gene is TRBJ1-1, the V gene TRBV9; 8 bases are a match to TRBD1. This CDR3 has 15 amino acids. The J segment lost 5 bases and the V segment lost 4 bases, leaving 10 bases of the junction unmatched. The germline V gene has CDR1 SGDLS and CDR2 YYNGEE. As DNA, the CDR3 is TGTGCCAGCAGCTTTATACAGGGGGGCCGGACTGAAGCTTTCTTT. Protein: CASSFIQGGRTEAFF.

The gene calls are TRBV28 and TRBJ1-6; 8 bases match TRBD1. Looked up from germline, CDR1 is MDHEN and CDR2 is SYDVKM. CDR3 length: 16 amino acids. The junction had 6 bases not matched to a gene; V was cut back by 1 base and J by 7 bases. CDR3 protein: CASSLSVTGVNSPLHF. The CDR3 DNA follows: TGTGCCAGCAGTTTATCGGTGACAGGGGTGAATTCACCCCTCCACTTT.

The chain employs TRBV15 and TRBJ2-6; possibly TRBD2 for D (5 bases). This CDR3 is 20 amino acids long. Germline lookup yields CDR1 LNHNV and CDR2 YYDKDF (reference sequence). Deletions cut 2 bases from V and 0 bases from J, with 20 bases between. The CDR3 DNA sequence: TGTGCCACCAGCAGAAGAGGAAGCGGCAGATCCGTCTCTGGGGCCAACGTCCTGACTTTC. Translated: CATSRRGSGRSVSGANVLTF.

This CDR3 is CASSLRDSQSTDTQYF. Here the CDR3 DNA reads TGTGCCAGCAGCTTAAGGGACAGCCAAAGCACAGATACGCAGTATTTT. This sequence joins TRBV7-8 and TRBJ2-3; 7 bases are a match to TRBD1. This CDR3 comprises 16 residues. Germline assignment: CDR1 SGHVS and CDR2 FQNEAQ. V lost 2 bases to trimming and J lost 0 bases; unmatched junction nucleotides: 5. Full variable domain (rest looked up from reference TRBV7-8 and TRBJ2-3): GAGVSQSPRYKVAKRGQDVALRCDPISGHVSLFWYQQALGQGPEFLTYFQNEAQLDKSGLPSDRFFAERPEGSVSTLKIQRTQQEDSAVYLCASSLRDSQSTDTQYFGPGTRLTVL.

J is TRBJ2-3 and V is TRBV19, with D perhaps TRBD2 (6 bases). Germline V gene sequence: CDR1 LNHDA, CDR2 SQIVND (reference sequence). The CDR3 is made up of 15 amino acids. The V and J ends lost 3 bases and 1 base respectively, with 11 bases between them. DNA for the CDR3: TGTGCCAGTAGTATGTCGGGAGTCGGCACAGATACGCAGTATTTT. This codes for CASSMSGVGTDTQYF.

J is TRBJ1-4 and V is TRBV2, with TRBD1 identical over 7 bases. V gave up 5 bases and J gave up 7 bases; unmatched junction bases: 13. Germline V lookup: CDR1 SNHLY, CDR2 FYNNEI. This CDR3 spans 16 amino acids. CDR3 in DNA: TGTGCCAGCAGTATTTATGACAGGGTATTAAGTGAAAAACTGTTTTTT. This codes for CASSIYDRVLSEKLFF.

The V gene is TRBV6-5, the J gene TRBJ2-2; a possible D gene is TRBD2 (6 bases). CDR1 is MNHEY and CDR2 is SVGAGI in the germline V gene. The V end was cut by 5 bases, the J end by 6 bases, with 16 bases between. The CDR3 totals 15 residues. CDR3 sequence reads: CASSKDYFDAGELFF. The CDR3 nucleotides read TGTGCCAGCAGTAAGGACTACTTCGACGCCGGGGAGCTGTTTTTT.

The chain uses TRBV15 and TRBJ2-7, with TRBD1 identical over 8 bases. Germline lookup yields CDR1 LNHNV and CDR2 YYDKDF (reference sequence). V gave up 4 bases and J gave up 5 bases; unmatched junction bases: 10. This CDR3 spans 15 amino acids. The CDR3 here is CATSIAPGTGNEQYF. As DNA, the CDR3 is TGTGCCACCAGCATCGCCCCCGGGACAGGTAACGAGCAGTACTTC.

The chain links TRBV5-4 to TRBJ2-3; 13 nucleotides line up with TRBD2. Germline CDR1 is SGHNT and CDR2 is YYREEE (reference sequence). CDR3 length: 16 amino acids. V lost 4 bases, J lost 5 bases, and 7 bases stayed unmatched. The CDR3 DNA reads TGTGCCAGCAGCGTAGGACTAGCGGGGGCGGGAGATACGCAGTATTTT. Translation gives CASSVGLAGAGDTQYF.

This rearrangement joins TRBV27 to TRBJ2-6, with D possibly TRBD2 on 5 matching bases. With 3 bases removed from V and 4 bases from J, the gap between germline ends came to 7 bases. The CDR3 totals 14 residues. CDR1 is MNHEY and CDR2 is SMNVEV in the germline V gene (reference sequence). The CDR3 spells CASSLRGGANVLTF. The CDR3 DNA sequence: TGTGCCAGCAGTTTGCGCGGGGGGGCCAACGTCCTGACTTTC.

The rearrangement joins TRBV18 to TRBJ1-1; 7 nucleotides match TRBD1. V lost 5 bases and J lost 1; bases outside the gene matches: 10. Germline values: CDR1 KGHSH, CDR2 LQKENI. CDR3 size: 16 residues. As DNA, the CDR3 is TGTGCCAGCTCATCGCAGGGGGTCAGACGGAACACTGAAGCTTTCTTT. Translating it yields CASSSQGVRRNTEAFF.

The rearrangement joins TRBV29-1 to TRBJ1-1; maybe TRBD1 (5 bases). Trimming pared 7 bases from V and 8 bases from J, leaving 17 bases between. The length of the CDR3 is 12 residues. Germline CDR1 is SQVTM and CDR2 is ANQGSEA. CDR3 sequence: CSAGPGRSEAFF. The CDR3 DNA sequence: TGCAGCGCTGGGCCGGGACGGTCAGAAGCTTTCTTT.

The V call is TRBV5-5, the J call TRBJ1-6, with 7 bases matching TRBD1. The germline V gene has CDR1 SGHKS and CDR2 YYEKEE (reference sequence). The CDR3 has 14 amino acids. Trimming removed 4 bases from V and 9 bases from J; junction bases left unmatched: 7. CDR3 coding DNA: TGTGCCAGCAGCGTGGGGACAGATGGTTCACCCCTCCACTTT. As protein: CASSVGTDGSPLHF. The whole variable domain, filled in from reference TRBV5-5 and TRBJ1-6, reads DAGVTQSPTHLIKTRGQQVTLRCSPISGHKSVSWYQQVLGQGPQFIFQYYEKEERGRGNFPDRFSARQFPNYSSELNVNALLLGDSALYLCASSVGTDGSPLHFGNGTRLTVT.

The rearrangement links TRBV28 to TRBJ2-1, with a tentative D call TRBD2 (5 bases). Germline lookup yields CDR1 MDHEN and CDR2 SYDVKM. This CDR3 has 12 amino acids. Trimming took 7 bases from V and 10 from J, leaving 14 bases between them. In nucleotides, the CDR3 is TGTGCCAGCACCTCCGGGGTCGGCGAGCAGTTCTTC. Residues: CASTSGVGEQFF.